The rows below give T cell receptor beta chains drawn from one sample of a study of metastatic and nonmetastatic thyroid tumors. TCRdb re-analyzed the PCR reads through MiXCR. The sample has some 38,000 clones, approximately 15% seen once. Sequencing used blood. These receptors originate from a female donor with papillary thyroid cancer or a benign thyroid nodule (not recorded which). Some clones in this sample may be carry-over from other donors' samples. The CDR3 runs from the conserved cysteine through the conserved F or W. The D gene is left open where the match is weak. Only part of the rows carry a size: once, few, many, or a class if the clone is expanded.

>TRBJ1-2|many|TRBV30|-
TGTGCCTGGAGTGGAAGCCCTTCTAACTATGGCTACACCTTC
CAWSGSPSNYGYTF
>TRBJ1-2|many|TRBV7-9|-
TGTGCCAGCAGCTTGGGCTCAGGGTGGGGTAGCTACACCTTC
CASSLGSGWGSYTF
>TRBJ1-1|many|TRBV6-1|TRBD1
TGTGCCAGCAGTCTCCGGGACAGGACGTACACTGAAGCTTTCTTT
CASSLRDRTYTEAFF
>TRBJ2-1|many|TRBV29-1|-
TGCAGCGTTCGTCCGGGAGAGAATGAGCAGTTCTTC
CSVRPGENEQFF
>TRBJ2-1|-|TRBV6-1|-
TGTGCCAGCGCCCGAAACAATGAGCAGTTCTTC
CASARNNEQFF
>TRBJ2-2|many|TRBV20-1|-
TGCAGTACTCCGTTACCGAACACCGGGGAGCTGTTTTTT
CSTPLPNTGELFF
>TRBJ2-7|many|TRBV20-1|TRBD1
TGCAGTGCTCCCTCTACGCCAGGGGGATACGAGCAGTACTTC
CSAPSTPGGYEQYF
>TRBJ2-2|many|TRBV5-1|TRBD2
TGCGCCAGCAGCTTCTTAGCGGGAGGCCCCGGGGAGCTGTTTTTT
CASSFLAGGPGELFF
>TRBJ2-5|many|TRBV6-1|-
TGTGCCAGCAGTGAGAGGGGGATGGCGGGAGTGAAGGGAGAGACCCAGTACTTC
CASSERGMAGVKGETQYF
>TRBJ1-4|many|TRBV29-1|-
TGCAGCGTCGCAGCAGGGAACCCTAATGAAAAACTGTTTTTT
CSVAAGNPNEKLFF
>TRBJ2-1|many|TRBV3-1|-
TGTGCCAGCAGCCCAAGCAGGACCTCCTACAATGAGCAGTTCTTC
CASSPSRTSYNEQFF
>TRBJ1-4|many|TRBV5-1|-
TGCGCCCCCACCCGGGGGGCGAACAATGAAAAACTGTTTTTT
CAPTRGANNEKLFF
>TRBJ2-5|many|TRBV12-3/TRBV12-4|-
TGTGCCAGCACCCTGGGAGAGACCCAGTACTTC
CASTLGETQYF
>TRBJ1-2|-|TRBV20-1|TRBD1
TGCAGTGCTGCCGGGACAGGGCTGAACTATGGCTACACCTTC
CSAAGTGLNYGYTF
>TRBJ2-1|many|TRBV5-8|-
TGTGCCAGCAGCTTGTATATGAGAACAGGGAGTAATGAGCAGTTCTTC
CASSLYMRTGSNEQFF
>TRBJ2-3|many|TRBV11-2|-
TGTGCCAGCAGCTCCCGGGCCAAAGGTGGAGATACGCAGTATTTT
CASSSRAKGGDTQYF
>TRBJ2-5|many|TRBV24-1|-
TGTGCCACCAGTGATTTTGACCAACAAGAGACCCAGTACTTC
CATSDFDQQETQYF
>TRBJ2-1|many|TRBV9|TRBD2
TGTGCCAGCAGCGCACGACTATCTAGCGGCTACAATGAGCAGTTCTTC
CASSARLSSGYNEQFF
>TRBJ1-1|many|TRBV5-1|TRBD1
TGCGCCAGCAGCTGGGAAGGGGGCCGTACTGAAGCTTTCTTT
CASSWEGGRTEAFF
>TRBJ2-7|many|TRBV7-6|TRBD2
TGTGCCAGCAGCTTAGGGGGACTAGCAGCCGAGCAGTACTTC
CASSLGGLAAEQYF
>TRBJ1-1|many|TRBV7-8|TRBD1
TGTGCCAGCAGGAGGACAGGGGGCAGTATGAACACTGAAGCTTTCTTT
CASRRTGGSMNTEAFF
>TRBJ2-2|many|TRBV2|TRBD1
TGTGCCAGCAGTATCCAGGGGGCTAACGGGGAGCTGTTTTTT
CASSIQGANGELFF
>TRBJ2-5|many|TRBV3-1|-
TGTGCCAGCAGCCGCAAAGGTCTTTCCCAAGAGACCCAGTACTTC
CASSRKGLSQETQYF
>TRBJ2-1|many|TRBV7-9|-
TGTGCCAGCAGCTCCCGGGGAGTACTTGGGAATGAGCAGTTCTTC
CASSSRGVLGNEQFF
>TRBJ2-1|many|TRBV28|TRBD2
TGTGCCAGCAGTCCCCCTAGCGGGAGGGCCGGGGGTAGCTACAATGAGCAGTTCTTC
CASSPPSGRAGGSYNEQFF
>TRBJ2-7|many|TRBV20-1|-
TGCAGTGCTAGAGATCCGAGGACTAATCTATCCTACGAGCAGTACTTC
CSARDPRTNLSYEQYF
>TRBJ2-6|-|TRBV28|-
TGTGCCAGCAGTTCTACAGGCTCTGGGGCCAACCTCCTGACTTTC
CASSSTGSGANLLTF
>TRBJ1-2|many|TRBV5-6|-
TGTGCCAGCAGCTCACAGGGAAGGGACTATGGCTACACCTTC
CASSSQGRDYGYTF